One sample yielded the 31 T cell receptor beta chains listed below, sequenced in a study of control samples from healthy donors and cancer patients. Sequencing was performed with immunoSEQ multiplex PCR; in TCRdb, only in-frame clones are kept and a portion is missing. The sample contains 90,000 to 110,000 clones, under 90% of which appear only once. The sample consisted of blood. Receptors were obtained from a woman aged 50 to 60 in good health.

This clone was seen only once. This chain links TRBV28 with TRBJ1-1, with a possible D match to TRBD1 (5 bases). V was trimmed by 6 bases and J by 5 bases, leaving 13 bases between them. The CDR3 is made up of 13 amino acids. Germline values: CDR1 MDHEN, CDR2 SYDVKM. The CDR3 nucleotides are TGTGCCAGCAGCCGGGACGTGGAAACTGAAGCTTTCTTT. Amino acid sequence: CASSRDVETEAFF.

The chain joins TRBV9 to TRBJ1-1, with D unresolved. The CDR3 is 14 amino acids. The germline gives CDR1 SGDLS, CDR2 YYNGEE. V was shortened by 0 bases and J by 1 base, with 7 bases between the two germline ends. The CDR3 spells CASSVVSENTEAFF. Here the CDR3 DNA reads TGTGCCAGCAGCGTAGTTTCGGAGAACACTGAAGCTTTCTTT.

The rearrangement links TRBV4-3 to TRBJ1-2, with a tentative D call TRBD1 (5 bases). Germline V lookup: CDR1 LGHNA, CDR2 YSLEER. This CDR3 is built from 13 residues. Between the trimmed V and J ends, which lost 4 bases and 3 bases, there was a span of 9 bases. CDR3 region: CASSPRGDYGYTF. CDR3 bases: TGCGCCAGCAGCCCTAGGGGAGACTATGGCTACACCTTC.

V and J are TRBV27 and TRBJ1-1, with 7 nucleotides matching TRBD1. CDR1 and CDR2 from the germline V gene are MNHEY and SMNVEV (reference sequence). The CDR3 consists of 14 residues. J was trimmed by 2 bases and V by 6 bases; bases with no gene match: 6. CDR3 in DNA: TGTGCCAGCAGCCCGAACAGGGGAAACACTGAAGCTTTCTTT. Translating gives CASSPNRGNTEAFF.

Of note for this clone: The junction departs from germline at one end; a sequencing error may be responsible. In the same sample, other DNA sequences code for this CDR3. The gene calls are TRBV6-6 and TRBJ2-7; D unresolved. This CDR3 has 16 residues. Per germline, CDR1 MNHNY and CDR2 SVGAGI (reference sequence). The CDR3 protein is CASSYSISPDRNEQYF. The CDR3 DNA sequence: TGCGCCAGCAGTTACTCGATATCCCCGGATCGGAACGAGCAGTACTTC.

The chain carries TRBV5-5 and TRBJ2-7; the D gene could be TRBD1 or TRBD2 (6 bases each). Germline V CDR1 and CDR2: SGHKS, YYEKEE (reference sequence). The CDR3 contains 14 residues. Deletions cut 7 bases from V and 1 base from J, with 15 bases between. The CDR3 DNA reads TGTGCCAGCGCCCGGGGGACAAATTCCTACGAGCAGTACTTC. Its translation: CASARGTNSYEQYF.

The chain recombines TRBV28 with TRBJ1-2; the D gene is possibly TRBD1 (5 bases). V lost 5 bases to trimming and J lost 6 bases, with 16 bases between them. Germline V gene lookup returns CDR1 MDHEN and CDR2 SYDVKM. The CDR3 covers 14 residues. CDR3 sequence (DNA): TGTGCCAGCAGTCCCGGGGACGGCGTTAATGGCTACACCTTC. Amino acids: CASSPGDGVNGYTF.

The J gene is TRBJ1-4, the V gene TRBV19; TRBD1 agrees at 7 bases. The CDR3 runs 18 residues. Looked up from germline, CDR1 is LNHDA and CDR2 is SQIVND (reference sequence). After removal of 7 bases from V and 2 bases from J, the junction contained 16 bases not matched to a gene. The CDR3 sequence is CASTITVGGARTNEKLFF. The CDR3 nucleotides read TGTGCCAGTACCATAACCGTAGGGGGCGCACGGACTAATGAAAAACTGTTTTTT.

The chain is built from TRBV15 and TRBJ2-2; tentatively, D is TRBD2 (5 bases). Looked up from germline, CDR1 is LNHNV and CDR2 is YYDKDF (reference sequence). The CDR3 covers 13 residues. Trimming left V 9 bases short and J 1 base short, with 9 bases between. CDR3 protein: CATRAGNTGELFF. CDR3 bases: TGTGCCACGCGGGCGGGGAACACCGGGGAGCTGTTTTTT.

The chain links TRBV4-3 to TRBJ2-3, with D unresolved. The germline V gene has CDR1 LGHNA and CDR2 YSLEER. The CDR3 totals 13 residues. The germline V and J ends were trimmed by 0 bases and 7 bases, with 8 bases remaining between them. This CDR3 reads CASSQDPDHTQYF. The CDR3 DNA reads TGCGCCAGCAGCCAAGATCCGGATCATACGCAGTATTTT.

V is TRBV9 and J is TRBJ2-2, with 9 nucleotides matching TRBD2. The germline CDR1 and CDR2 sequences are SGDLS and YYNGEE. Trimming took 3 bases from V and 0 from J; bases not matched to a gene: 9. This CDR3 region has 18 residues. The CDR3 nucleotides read TGTGCCAGCAGCGGGGATAGCGGGAGCCCCACGAACACCGGGGAGCTGTTTTTT. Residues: CASSGDSGSPTNTGELFF.

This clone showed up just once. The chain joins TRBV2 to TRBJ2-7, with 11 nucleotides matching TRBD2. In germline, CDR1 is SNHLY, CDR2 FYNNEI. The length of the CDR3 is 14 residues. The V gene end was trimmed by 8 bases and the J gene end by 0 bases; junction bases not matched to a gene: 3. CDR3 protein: CASDSGGASYEQYF. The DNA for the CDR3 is TGTGCCAGCGATAGCGGGGGGGCCTCCTACGAGCAGTACTTC. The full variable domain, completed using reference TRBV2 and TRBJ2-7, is EPEVTQTPSHQVTQMGQEVILRCVPISNHLYFYWYRQILGQKVEFLVSFYNNEISEKSEIFDDQFSVERPDGSNFTLKIRSTKLEDSAMYFCASDSGGASYEQYFGPGTRLTVT.

The CDR3 region has the DNA TGTGCCAGCAGCTTAGGGCCGCTTGCGAGTGAAAAACTGTTTTTT. Amino acid sequence: CASSLGPLASEKLFF. The V call is TRBV7-2, the J call TRBJ1-4; D unresolved. Germline V gives CDR1 SGHTA, CDR2 FQGNSA. The CDR3 consists of 15 residues. V lost 1 base, J lost 7 bases, and 13 bases lay in between.

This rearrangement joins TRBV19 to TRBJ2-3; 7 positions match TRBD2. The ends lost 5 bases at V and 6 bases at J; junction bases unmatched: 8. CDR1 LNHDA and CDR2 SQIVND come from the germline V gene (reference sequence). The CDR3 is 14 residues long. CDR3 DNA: TGTGCCAGTAGTCCGGGACTGCGGGGGGATACGCAGTATTTT. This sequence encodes CASSPGLRGDTQYF.

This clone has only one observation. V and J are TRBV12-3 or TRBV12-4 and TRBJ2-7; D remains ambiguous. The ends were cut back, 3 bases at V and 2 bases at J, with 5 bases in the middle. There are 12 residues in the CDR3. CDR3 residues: CASSFLAYEQYF. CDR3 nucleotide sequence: TGTGCCAGCAGTTTTCTAGCCTACGAGCAGTACTTC.

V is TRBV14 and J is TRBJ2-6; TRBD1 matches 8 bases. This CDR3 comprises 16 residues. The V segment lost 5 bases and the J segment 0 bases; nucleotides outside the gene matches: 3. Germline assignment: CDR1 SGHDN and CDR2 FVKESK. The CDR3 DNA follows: TGTGCCAGCAGCGCAACAGGGGGCTCTGGGGCCAACGTCCTGACTTTC. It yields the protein CASSATGGSGANVLTF. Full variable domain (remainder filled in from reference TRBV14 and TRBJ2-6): EAGVTQFPSHSVIEKGQTVTLRCDPISGHDNLYWYRRVMGKEIKFLLHFVKESKQDESGMPNNRFLAERTGGTYSTLKVQPAELEDSGVYFCASSATGGSGANVLTFGAGSRLTVL.

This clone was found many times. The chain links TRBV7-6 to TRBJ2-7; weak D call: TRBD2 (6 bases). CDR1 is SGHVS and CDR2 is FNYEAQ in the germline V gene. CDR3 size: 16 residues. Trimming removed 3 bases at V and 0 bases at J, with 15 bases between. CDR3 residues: CASSFGGITDSYEQYF. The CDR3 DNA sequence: TGTGCCAGCAGCTTCGGCGGGATTACCGACTCCTACGAGCAGTACTTC.

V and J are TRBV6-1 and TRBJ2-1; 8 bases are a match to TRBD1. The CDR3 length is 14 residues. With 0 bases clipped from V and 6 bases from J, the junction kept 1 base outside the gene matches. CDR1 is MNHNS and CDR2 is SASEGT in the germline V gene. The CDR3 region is CASSEAGQGNEQFF. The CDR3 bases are TGTGCCAGCAGTGAAGCCGGACAGGGCAATGAGCAGTTCTTC.

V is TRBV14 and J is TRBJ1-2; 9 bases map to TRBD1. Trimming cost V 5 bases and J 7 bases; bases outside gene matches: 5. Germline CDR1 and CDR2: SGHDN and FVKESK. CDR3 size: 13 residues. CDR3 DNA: TGTGCCAGCAGCTCCCCGACAGGGGGTGGCTACACCTTC. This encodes CASSSPTGGGYTF.

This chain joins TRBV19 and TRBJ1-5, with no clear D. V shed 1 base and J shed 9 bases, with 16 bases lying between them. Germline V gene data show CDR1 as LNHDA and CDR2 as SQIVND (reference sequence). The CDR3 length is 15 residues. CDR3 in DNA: TGTGCCAGTAGTATAGTTCCAGACGGAAGGCGGCCCCAGCATTTT. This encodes CASSIVPDGRRPQHF.

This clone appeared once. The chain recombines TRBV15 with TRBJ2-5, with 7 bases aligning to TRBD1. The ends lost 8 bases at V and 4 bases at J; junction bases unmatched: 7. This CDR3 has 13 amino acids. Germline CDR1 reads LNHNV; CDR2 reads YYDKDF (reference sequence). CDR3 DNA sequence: TGTGCCACCCGCTTGGACAGGAGAGAGACCCAGTACTTC. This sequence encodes CATRLDRRETQYF.

The CDR3 loop reads CASSLGDGGPGSSYNEQFF. CDR3 DNA: TGTGCCAGCAGCTTGGGTGATGGGGGCCCGGGTAGCTCCTACAATGAGCAGTTCTTC. The V and J genes are TRBV5-4 and TRBJ2-1; perhaps TRBD1 as D (6 bases). Germline values: CDR1 SGHNT, CDR2 YYREEE (reference sequence). This CDR3 has 19 amino acids. V lost 0 bases and J 0 bases, leaving 19 bases between the germline ends.

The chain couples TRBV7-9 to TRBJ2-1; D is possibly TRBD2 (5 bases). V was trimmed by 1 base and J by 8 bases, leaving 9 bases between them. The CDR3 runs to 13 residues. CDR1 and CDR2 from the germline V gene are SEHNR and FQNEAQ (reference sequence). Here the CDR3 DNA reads TGTGCCAGCAGCTTAGGGCTAGCCTATGAGCAGTTCTTC. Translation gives CASSLGLAYEQFF.

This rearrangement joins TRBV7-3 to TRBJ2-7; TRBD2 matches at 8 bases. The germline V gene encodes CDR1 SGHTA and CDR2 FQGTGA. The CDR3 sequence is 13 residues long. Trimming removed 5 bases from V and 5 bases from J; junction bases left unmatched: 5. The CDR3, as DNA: TGTGCCAGCAGCCGGGGGGGCAGGGACGAGCAGTACTTC. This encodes CASSRGGRDEQYF.

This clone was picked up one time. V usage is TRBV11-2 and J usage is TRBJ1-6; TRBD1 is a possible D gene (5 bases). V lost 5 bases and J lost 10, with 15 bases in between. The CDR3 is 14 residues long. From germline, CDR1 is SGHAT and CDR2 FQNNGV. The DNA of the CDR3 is TGTGCCAGCAGCCCGGTGCAGGGTGTCTCACCCCTCCACTTT. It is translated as CASSPVQGVSPLHF.

This CDR3 reads CASSDAVYNEQFF. The CDR3 DNA sequence: TGTGCCAGCAGTGATGCGGTCTACAATGAGCAGTTCTTC. The chain couples TRBV2 to TRBJ2-1; D is unclear. CDR3 length equals 13 residues. Germline V gene data show CDR1 as SNHLY and CDR2 as FYNNEI. V was trimmed by 3 bases and J by 3 bases, leaving 6 bases between them. Using reference TRBV2 and TRBJ2-1 for the parts outside the CDR3, the full variable domain is EPEVTQTPSHQVTQMGQEVILRCVPISNHLYFYWYRQILGQKVEFLVSFYNNEISEKSEIFDDQFSVERPDGSNFTLKIRSTKLEDSAMYFCASSDAVYNEQFFGPGTRLTVL.

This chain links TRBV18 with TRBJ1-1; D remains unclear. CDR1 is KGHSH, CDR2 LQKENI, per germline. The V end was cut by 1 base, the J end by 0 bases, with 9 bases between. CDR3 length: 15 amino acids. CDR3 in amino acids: CASSPRRAVNTEAFF. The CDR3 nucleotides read TGTGCCAGCTCACCACGGAGGGCGGTGAACACTGAAGCTTTCTTT.

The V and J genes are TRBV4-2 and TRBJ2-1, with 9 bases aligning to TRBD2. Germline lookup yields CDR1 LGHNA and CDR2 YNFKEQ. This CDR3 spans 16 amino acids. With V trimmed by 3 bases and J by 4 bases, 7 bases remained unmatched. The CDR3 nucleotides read TGTGCCAGCAGCCATATCCTAGCGGGACGATACAATGAGCAGTTCTTC. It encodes CASSHILAGRYNEQFF.

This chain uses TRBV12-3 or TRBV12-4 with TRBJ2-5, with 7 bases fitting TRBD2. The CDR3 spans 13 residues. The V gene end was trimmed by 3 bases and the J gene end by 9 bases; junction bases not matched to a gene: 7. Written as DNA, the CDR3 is TGTGCCAGCAGTTTTGGGGGGGAGTCGGCCCAGTACTTC. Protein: CASSFGGESAQYF.

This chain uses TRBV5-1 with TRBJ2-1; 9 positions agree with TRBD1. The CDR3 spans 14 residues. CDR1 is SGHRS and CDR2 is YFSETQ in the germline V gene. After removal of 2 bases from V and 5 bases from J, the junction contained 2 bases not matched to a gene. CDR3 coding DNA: TGCGCCAGCAGCTTCGGACAGGGGAACAATGAGCAGTTCTTC. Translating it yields CASSFGQGNNEQFF.

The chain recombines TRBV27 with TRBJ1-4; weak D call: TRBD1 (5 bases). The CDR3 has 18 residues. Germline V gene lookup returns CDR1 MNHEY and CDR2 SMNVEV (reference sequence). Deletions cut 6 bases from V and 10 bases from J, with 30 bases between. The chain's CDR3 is CASSPPEVITGSWRKLFF. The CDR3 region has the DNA TGTGCCAGCAGCCCACCGGAGGTAATCACAGGCTCGTGGCGAAAACTGTTTTTT.